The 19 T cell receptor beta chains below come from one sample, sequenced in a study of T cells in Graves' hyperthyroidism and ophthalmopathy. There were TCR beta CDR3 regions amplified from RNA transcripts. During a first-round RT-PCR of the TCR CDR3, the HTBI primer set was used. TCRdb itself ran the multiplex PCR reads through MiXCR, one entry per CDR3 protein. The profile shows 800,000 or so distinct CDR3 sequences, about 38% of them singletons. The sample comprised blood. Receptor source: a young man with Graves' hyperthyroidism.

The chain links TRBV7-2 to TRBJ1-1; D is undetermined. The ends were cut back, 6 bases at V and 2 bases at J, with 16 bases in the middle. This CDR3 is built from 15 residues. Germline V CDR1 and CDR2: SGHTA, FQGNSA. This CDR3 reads CASSTTPLLNTEAFF. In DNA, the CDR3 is TGTGCCAGCAGTACGACGCCACTTCTCAACACTGAAGCTTTCTTT.

The CDR3 DNA reads as TGTGCCAGCAGCCCCGCTCGGGACAGGGAGACCCAGTACTTC. This codes for CASSPARDRETQYF. V and J are TRBV5-4 and TRBJ2-5, with TRBD1 matching 8 bases. This CDR3 is 14 amino acids long. Germline V gene data show CDR1 as SGHNT and CDR2 as YYREEE (reference sequence). V lost 4 bases and J lost 5; bases outside the gene matches: 7.

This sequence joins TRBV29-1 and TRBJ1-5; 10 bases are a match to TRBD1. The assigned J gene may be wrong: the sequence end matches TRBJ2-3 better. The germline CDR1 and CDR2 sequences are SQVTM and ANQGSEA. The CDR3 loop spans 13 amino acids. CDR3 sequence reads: CSGGQGNTDTQYF. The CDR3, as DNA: TGCAGCGGGGGACAGGGGAACACAGATACGCAGTATTTT.

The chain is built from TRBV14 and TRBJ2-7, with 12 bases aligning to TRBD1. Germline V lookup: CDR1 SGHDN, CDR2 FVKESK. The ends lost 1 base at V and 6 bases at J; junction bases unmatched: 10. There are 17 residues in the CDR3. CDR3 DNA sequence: TGTGCCAGCAGCCAAGGGGAACGGAGGGACAGGGGGCGCGAGCAGTACTTC. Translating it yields CASSQGERRDRGREQYF.

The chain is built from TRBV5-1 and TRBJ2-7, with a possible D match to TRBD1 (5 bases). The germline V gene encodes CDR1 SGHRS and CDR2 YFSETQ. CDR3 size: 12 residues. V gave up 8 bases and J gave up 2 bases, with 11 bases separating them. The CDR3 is CASSGLPYEQYF. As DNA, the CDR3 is TGCGCCAGTTCAGGGTTACCCTACGAGCAGTACTTC.

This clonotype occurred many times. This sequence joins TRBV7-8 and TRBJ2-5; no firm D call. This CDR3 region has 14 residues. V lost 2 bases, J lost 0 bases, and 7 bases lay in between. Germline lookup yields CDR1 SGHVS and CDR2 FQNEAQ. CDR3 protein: CASSLSRNQETQYF. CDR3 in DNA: TGTGCCAGCAGCTTATCGAGGAACCAAGAGACCCAGTACTTC.

The CDR3 coding sequence is TGTGCCAGCAGCTTTCCCGGGACTAGCGAAGAGACCCAGTACTTC. This encodes CASSFPGTSEETQYF. The V and J genes are TRBV7-9 and TRBJ2-5; 10 bases are a match to TRBD2. Per germline, CDR1 SEHNR and CDR2 FQNEAQ (reference sequence). The CDR3 totals 15 residues. The V gene end was trimmed by 3 bases and the J gene end by 3 bases; junction bases not matched to a gene: 4.

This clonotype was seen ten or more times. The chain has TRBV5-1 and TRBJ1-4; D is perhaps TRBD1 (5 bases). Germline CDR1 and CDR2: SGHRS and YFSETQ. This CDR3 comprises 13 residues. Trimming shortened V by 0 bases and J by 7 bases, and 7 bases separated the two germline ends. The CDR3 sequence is CASSLDRSEKLFF. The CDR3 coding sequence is TGCGCCAGCAGCTTGGACAGGTCTGAAAAACTGTTTTTT.

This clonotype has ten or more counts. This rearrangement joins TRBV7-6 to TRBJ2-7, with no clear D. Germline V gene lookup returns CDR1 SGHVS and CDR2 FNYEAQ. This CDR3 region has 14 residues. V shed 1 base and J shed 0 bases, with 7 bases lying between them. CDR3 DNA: TGTGCCAGCAGCTTAGGACTGACCTCCTACGAGCAGTACTTC. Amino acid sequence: CASSLGLTSYEQYF.

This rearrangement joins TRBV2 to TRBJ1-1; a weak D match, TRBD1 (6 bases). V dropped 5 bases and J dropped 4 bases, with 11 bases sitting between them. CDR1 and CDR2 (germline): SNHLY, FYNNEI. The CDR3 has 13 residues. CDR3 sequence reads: CASSIQGSTEAFF. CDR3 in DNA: TGTGCCAGCAGTATACAGGGAAGCACTGAAGCTTTCTTT.

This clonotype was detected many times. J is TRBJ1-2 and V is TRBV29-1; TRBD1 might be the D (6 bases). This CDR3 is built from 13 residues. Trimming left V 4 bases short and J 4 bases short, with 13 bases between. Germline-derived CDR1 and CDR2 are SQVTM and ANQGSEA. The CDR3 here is CSVVGGEGYGYTF. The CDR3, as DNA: TGCAGCGTTGTCGGGGGCGAGGGCTATGGCTACACCTTC.

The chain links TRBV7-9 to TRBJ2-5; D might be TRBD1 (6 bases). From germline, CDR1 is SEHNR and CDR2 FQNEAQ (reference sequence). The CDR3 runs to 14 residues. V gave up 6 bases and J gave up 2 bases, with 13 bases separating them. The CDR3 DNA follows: TGTGCCAGCAGTGATGCGAGGGGGCAAGAGACCCAGTACTTC. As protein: CASSDARGQETQYF.

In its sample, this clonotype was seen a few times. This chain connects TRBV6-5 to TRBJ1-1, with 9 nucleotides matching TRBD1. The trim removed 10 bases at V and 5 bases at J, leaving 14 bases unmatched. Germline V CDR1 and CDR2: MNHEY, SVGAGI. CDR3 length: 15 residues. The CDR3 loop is CATLPMTGGRTEAFF. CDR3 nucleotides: TGTGCCACCTTACCTATGACAGGGGGTAGAACTGAAGCTTTCTTT.

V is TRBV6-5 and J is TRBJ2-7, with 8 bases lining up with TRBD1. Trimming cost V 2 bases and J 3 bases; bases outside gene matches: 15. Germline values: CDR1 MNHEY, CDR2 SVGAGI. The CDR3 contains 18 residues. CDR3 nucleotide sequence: TGTGCCAGCAGTTACGTAACCGGGACAGGAACCTATGGCTACGAGCAGTACTTC. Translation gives CASSYVTGTGTYGYEQYF.

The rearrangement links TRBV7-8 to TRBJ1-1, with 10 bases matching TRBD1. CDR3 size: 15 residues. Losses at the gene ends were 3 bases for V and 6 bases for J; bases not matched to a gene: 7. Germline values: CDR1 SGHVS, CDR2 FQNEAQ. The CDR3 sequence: CASSFRTGQGAEAFF. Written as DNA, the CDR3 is TGTGCCAGCAGCTTCCGGACCGGACAGGGGGCTGAAGCTTTCTTT. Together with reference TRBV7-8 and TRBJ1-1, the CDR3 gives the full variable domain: GAGVSQSPRYKVAKRGQDVALRCDPISGHVSLFWYQQALGQGPEFLTYFQNEAQLDKSGLPSDRFFAERPEGSVSTLKIQRTQQEDSAVYLCASSFRTGQGAEAFFGQGTRLTVV.

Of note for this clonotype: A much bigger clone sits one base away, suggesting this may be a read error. The CDR3 sequence is CASSLAGASPYNSPLHF. CDR3 in DNA: TGTGCCAGCAGCTTAGCGGGGGCCAGCCCCTATAATTCACCCCTCCACTTT. The V gene is TRBV7-9, the J gene TRBJ1-6, with a possible D match to TRBD1 (6 bases). CDR1 is SEHNR, CDR2 FQNEAQ, per germline (reference sequence). The CDR3 has 17 amino acids. Trimming took 0 bases from V and 2 from J, leaving 11 bases between them. The full variable domain, with the rest looked up from reference TRBV7-9 and TRBJ1-6, is DTGVSQNPRHKITKRGQNVTFRCDPISEHNRLYWYRQTLGQGPEFLTYFQNEAQLEKSRLLSDRFSAERPKGSFSTLEIQRTEQGDSAMYLCASSLAGASPYNSPLHFGNGTRLTVT.

This CDR3 is CASRQGGAAYEQYF. CDR3 sequence (DNA): TGTGCCAGCAGGCAGGGAGGGGCAGCCTACGAGCAGTACTTC. V and J are TRBV4-2 and TRBJ2-7; 7 positions match TRBD2. There are 14 residues in the CDR3. J was trimmed by 2 bases and V by 6 bases; bases with no gene match: 7. The germline CDR1 and CDR2 sequences are LGHNA and YNFKEQ.

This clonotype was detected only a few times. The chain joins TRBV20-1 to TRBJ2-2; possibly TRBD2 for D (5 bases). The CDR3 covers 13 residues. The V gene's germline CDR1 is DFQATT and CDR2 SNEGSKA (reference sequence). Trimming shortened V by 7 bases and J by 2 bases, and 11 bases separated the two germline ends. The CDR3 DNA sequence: TGCAGTGGGGGAGATCCCAACACCGGGGAGCTGTTTTTT. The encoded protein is CSGGDPNTGELFF.

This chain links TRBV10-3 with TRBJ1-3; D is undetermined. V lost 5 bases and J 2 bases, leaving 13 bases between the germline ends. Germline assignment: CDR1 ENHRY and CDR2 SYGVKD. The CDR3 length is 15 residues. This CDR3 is CAISLSFGPGNTIYF. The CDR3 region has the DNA TGTGCCATCAGTTTGAGCTTCGGGCCTGGAAACACCATATATTTT.